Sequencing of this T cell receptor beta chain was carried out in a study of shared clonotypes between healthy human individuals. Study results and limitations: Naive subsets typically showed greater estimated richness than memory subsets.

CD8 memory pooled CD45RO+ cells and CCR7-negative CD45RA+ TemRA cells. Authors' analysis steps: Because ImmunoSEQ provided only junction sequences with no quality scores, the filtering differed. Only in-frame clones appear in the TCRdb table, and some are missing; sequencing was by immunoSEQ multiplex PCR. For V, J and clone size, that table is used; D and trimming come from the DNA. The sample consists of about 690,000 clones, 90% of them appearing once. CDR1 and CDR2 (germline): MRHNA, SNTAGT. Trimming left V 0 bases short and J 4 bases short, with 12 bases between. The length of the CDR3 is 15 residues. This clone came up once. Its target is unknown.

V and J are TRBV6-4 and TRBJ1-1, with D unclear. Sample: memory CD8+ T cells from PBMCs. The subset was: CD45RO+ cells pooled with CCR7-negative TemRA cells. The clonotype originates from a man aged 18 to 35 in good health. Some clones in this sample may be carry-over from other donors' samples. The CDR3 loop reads CASSDSRTMGTEAFF. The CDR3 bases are TGTGCCAGCAGTGACTCGAGGACTATGGGCACTGAAGCTTTCTTT.